This is a list of T cell receptor beta chains from one sample in a study of CD4+ T cells in melanoma. Assay: immunoSEQ multiplex PCR; the TCRdb copy retains only in-frame clones and omits some. The repertoire consists of just under 10,000 clones, with about 72% occurring once and the leading ten covering 15% to 20%. Input material: cells from a culture (not recorded whether cultured in vitro). These receptors were collected from a human donor with melanoma. The CDR3 runs from the conserved cysteine through the conserved F or W. D genes are given only for firm matches. Some rows have no size entry. The others give once, few or many, or a class for an expanded clone.

CDR3	DNA	V	size	J	D
CASSGTLDSEQYF	TGTGCCAGCAGTGGGACCCTTGATAGTGAGCAGTACTTC	TRBV6-5	medium-sized	TRBJ2-7	.
CASTYPISYEQYF	TGTGCCAGCACATATCCCATTTCCTACGAGCAGTACTTC	TRBV2	.	TRBJ2-7	.
CASTRVREQYF	TGTGCCAGCACTAGGGTAAGGGAGCAGTACTTC	TRBV6-1	few	TRBJ2-7	.
CSAPGGGGHTQYF	TGCAGCGCCCCAGGGGGCGGGGGGCATACGCAGTATTTT	TRBV29-1	.	TRBJ2-3	.
CASSLAGRTGELFF	TGTGCCAGCAGCTTGGCAGGGCGCACCGGGGAGCTGTTTTTT	TRBV7-2	.	TRBJ2-2	.
CASSNGGQSGYTF	TGTGCCAGCTCCAACGGCGGGCAGAGTGGCTACACCTTC	TRBV6-4	few	TRBJ1-2	.
CAWRIGRGIDEQYF	TGTGCCTGGAGGATCGGGAGAGGGATCGACGAGCAGTACTTC	TRBV30	.	TRBJ2-7	.
CATIQGKAAYEQYF	TGTGCCACCATACAGGGGAAGGCCGCCTACGAGCAGTACTTC	TRBV6-5	.	TRBJ2-7	TRBD1
CASSSSGQLNTGELFF	TGTGCCAGCAGTTCGAGCGGACAGTTGAACACCGGGGAGCTGTTTTTT	TRBV27	.	TRBJ2-2	.
CASSDQYKVDSNQPQHF	TGTGCCAGCAGTGACCAATACAAGGTCGATAGCAATCAGCCCCAGCATTTT	TRBV6-4	.	TRBJ1-5	.
CASRPYRGTAYEQYF	TGTGCCAGCAGACCATACAGGGGGACCGCCTACGAGCAGTACTTC	TRBV5-6	once	TRBJ2-7	TRBD1
CASSQGLAGGLNEQFF	TGTGCCAGCAGCCAAGGACTAGCGGGGGGGCTGAATGAGCAGTTCTTC	TRBV9	.	TRBJ2-1	TRBD2
CATSRDPVGTDTQYF	TGTGCCACCAGCAGAGATCCGGTGGGCACAGATACGCAGTATTTT	TRBV15	.	TRBJ2-3	.
CASTPDSSYNEQFF	TGTGCCAGCACTCCGGACAGCTCCTACAATGAGCAGTTCTTC	TRBV4-2	.	TRBJ2-1	.
CSASGGAIKTQYF	TGCAGCGCCAGTGGGGGGGCGATAAAGACCCAGTACTTC	TRBV29-1	.	TRBJ2-5	.
CASSLGLAGGYSGANVLTF	TGCGCCAGCAGCTTGGGTCTAGCGGGGGGGTACTCTGGGGCCAACGTCCTGACTTTC	TRBV5-1	.	TRBJ2-6	TRBD2
CAWSLTGWGTDTQYF	TGTGCCTGGAGTCTGACAGGGTGGGGCACAGATACGCAGTATTTT	TRBV30	.	TRBJ2-3	TRBD1
CASSKVRAGLIYNEQFF	TGTGCCAGCAGTAAAGTTAGAGCGGGACTAATATACAATGAGCAGTTCTTC	TRBV6-1	.	TRBJ2-1	TRBD2
CASSPDSNYGYTF	TGTGCCAGCAGCCCCGACAGTAACTATGGCTACACCTTC	TRBV5-4	.	TRBJ1-2	.
CASSGLEGVNTEAFF	TGTGCCAGCAGTGGGCTGGAAGGGGTGAACACTGAAGCTTTCTTT	TRBV6-1	.	TRBJ1-1	.
CSALDRTYEQYF	TGCAGCGCTCTGGACAGGACTTACGAGCAGTACTTC	TRBV29-1	.	TRBJ2-7	TRBD1
CASSLEQGRSYGYTF	TGTGCCAGCAGCTTGGAACAGGGTAGAAGCTATGGCTACACCTTC	TRBV5-4	few	TRBJ1-2	.
CASSPQGDSAGGGYGYTF	TGCGCCAGCAGCCCTCAGGGGGACAGTGCCGGAGGTGGCTATGGCTACACCTTC	TRBV5-1	.	TRBJ1-2	TRBD1
CASTKGSGTDTQYF	TGTGCCAGCACCAAGGGGTCGGGCACAGATACGCAGTATTTT	TRBV25-1	.	TRBJ2-3	.
CASSPRQGPNYGYTF	TGTGCCAGCAGCCCTCGACAGGGCCCCAACTATGGCTACACCTTC	TRBV2	.	TRBJ1-2	TRBD1
CAWRVGAGQPQHF	TGTGCCTGGAGGGTAGGGGCCGGGCAGCCCCAGCATTTT	TRBV30	few	TRBJ1-5	.
CASRGPGPKNYGYTF	TGTGCCAGCAGAGGTCCGGGACCGAAAAACTATGGCTACACCTTC	TRBV5-4	.	TRBJ1-2	.
CATSRVTGPYNEQFF	TGTGCCACCAGCAGAGTGACAGGTCCTTACAATGAGCAGTTCTTC	TRBV15	.	TRBJ2-1	.
CASSLRAGTTQYF	TGTGCCAGCAGCTTGAGGGCAGGGACGACCCAGTACTTC	TRBV5-6	.	TRBJ2-5	.
CASSPGVPAGQPQHF	TGCGCCAGCAGCCCTGGGGTCCCGGCCGGTCAGCCCCAGCATTTT	TRBV4-1	.	TRBJ1-5	.
CASSDYPALYEQYF	TGTGCCAGCTCGGACTATCCCGCTCTCTACGAGCAGTACTTC	TRBV2	.	TRBJ2-7	.
CASSPRVGQGITEAFF	TGTGCCAGCAGCCCTCGTGTGGGGCAGGGGATAACTGAAGCTTTCTTT	TRBV11-1	.	TRBJ1-1	.
CASSVVPHWGGARGGYTF	TGTGCCAGCAGCGTAGTACCTCACTGGGGGGGAGCACGTGGAGGCTACACCTTC	TRBV9	.	TRBJ1-2	.
CASSLDGVGGYTF	TGTGCCAGCAGCTTAGATGGGGTCGGTGGCTACACCTTC	TRBV11-2	.	TRBJ1-2	.
CASRETGLNQPQHF	TGTGCCAGCAGGGAGACAGGGCTCAATCAGCCCCAGCATTTT	TRBV27	.	TRBJ1-5	TRBD1
CASSYRVPDTQYF	TGTGCCAGCAGCTACCGAGTCCCAGATACGCAGTATTTT	TRBV11-2	.	TRBJ2-3	.
CASSFLGGGNNEQFF	TGTGCCAGCAGCTTCTTAGGCGGGGGGAACAATGAGCAGTTCTTC	TRBV7-3	.	TRBJ2-1	TRBD2
CASSTRQGGVNTEAFF	TGTGCCAGCTCAACCCGACAGGGTGGGGTGAACACTGAAGCTTTCTTT	TRBV18	.	TRBJ1-1	TRBD1
CASTVGGMRDTDTQYF	TGTGCCAGCACGGTCGGGGGGATGAGAGACACAGATACGCAGTATTTT	TRBV4-2	.	TRBJ2-3	TRBD2
CASSSWTAYSGANVLTF	TGTGCCAGCAGCTCGTGGACAGCCTACTCTGGGGCCAACGTCCTGACTTTC	TRBV13	once	TRBJ2-6	.
CASSFATADTQYF	TGTGCCAGCAGCTTTGCCACGGCAGATACGCAGTATTTT	TRBV11-3	once	TRBJ2-3	.
CAPKGSGCYNEQFF	TGTGCCCCCAAAGGGTCGGGGTGCTACAATGAGCAGTTCTTC	TRBV11-1	.	TRBJ2-1	.
CASRIGTRSYGYTF	TGTGCCAGCCGGATCGGCACCCGCAGCTATGGCTACACCTTC	TRBV18	.	TRBJ1-2	.
CASRLPGTEETQYF	TGTGCCAGTAGGCTACCCGGGACGGAAGAGACCCAGTACTTC	TRBV19	.	TRBJ2-5	.
CASSSSGWPLMLYNEQFF	TGTGCCAGCAGCTCTAGCGGGTGGCCCCTTATGTTATACAATGAGCAGTTCTTC	TRBV7-2	.	TRBJ2-1	TRBD2
CASRTRRGGLGEQFF	TGTGCCAGCAGGACGAGGCGGGGGGGCCTTGGGGAGCAGTTCTTC	TRBV6-5	.	TRBJ2-1	TRBD2
CASSLGTSEKLFF	TGCGCCAGCAGCTTGGGGACGAGTGAAAAACTGTTTTTT	TRBV5-1	.	TRBJ1-4	.
CASALLAGGYEQYF	TGTGCCAGCGCCTTACTAGCGGGGGGGTACGAGCAGTACTTC	TRBV5-6	.	TRBJ2-7	TRBD2
CASSRRTSGGYEQYF	TGTGCCAGCAGCCGCAGGACTAGCGGGGGTTACGAGCAGTACTTC	TRBV6-5	.	TRBJ2-7	TRBD2
CASGSNYGYTF	TGTGCCAGCGGGAGTAACTATGGCTACACCTTC	TRBV27	.	TRBJ1-2	.
CASSRQGRRQPQHF	TGTGCCAGCAGTAGACAGGGTCGGCGTCAGCCCCAGCATTTT	TRBV6-6	.	TRBJ1-5	TRBD1
CASRGGEKLFF	TGTGCCAGCAGGGGGGGTGAAAAACTGTTTTTT	TRBV6-1	.	TRBJ1-4	.
CASSRAPNMLNTEAFF	TGTGCCAGCAGTCGGGCCCCGAACATGCTGAACACTGAAGCTTTCTTT	TRBV27	.	TRBJ1-1	.
CASSVGHMGLNTIYF	TGTGCCAGCAGCGTAGGCCATATGGGCCTAAACACCATATATTTT	TRBV9	.	TRBJ1-3	.
CASSMPAGELFF	TGTGCCAGTAGTATGCCCGCCGGGGAGCTGTTTTTT	TRBV19	.	TRBJ2-2	.
CAWSGRSRLNSPLHF	TGTGCCTGGAGTGGACGGTCGCGCCTGAATTCACCCCTCCACTTT	TRBV30	.	TRBJ1-6	.
CSVEVVAGGYTF	TGCAGCGTTGAAGTTGTGGCCGGTGGCTACACCTTC	TRBV29-1	medium-sized	TRBJ1-2	.
CASRRQGKQFF	TGTGCCAGCAGGCGACAGGGGAAGCAGTTCTTC	TRBV6-5	.	TRBJ2-1	TRBD1
CAWSWSESSPQHF	TGTGCCTGGAGTTGGTCCGAATCCAGTCCCCAGCATTTT	TRBV30	few	TRBJ1-5	.